This TCR beta chain was sequenced in a study of blood T cell repertoires in COVID-19. For the study at large: The study drew acute and convalescent COVID-19 samples from the United States, Italy and Spain. Sample material is recorded as cDNA or gDNA derived from T cells, B-cell-depleted T cells, or PBMCs.

Methods used by the authors: Estimation of nucleated cell counts was performed using reference gene primer amplification. Generated by immunoSEQ multiplex PCR, the TCRdb table keeps only in-frame clones and is missing some. Clone size and the V and J calls come from that table; the DNA yielded D and trimming. The sample records around 130,000 clones, around 77% being singletons. From germline, CDR1 is SGHRS and CDR2 YFSETQ. The CDR3 runs to 14 residues. Trimming removed 1 base from V and 8 bases from J; junction bases left unmatched: 8. The chain has TRBV5-1 and TRBJ1-2; 7 nucleotides line up with TRBD1. This TCR derives from a human donor in a cohort sampled during active COVID-19. What was sequenced was peripheral blood. CDR3 bases: TGCGCCAGCAGCTTGAGACAGGGAAGAGAAGGCTACACCTTC. Protein: CASSLRQGREGYTF.